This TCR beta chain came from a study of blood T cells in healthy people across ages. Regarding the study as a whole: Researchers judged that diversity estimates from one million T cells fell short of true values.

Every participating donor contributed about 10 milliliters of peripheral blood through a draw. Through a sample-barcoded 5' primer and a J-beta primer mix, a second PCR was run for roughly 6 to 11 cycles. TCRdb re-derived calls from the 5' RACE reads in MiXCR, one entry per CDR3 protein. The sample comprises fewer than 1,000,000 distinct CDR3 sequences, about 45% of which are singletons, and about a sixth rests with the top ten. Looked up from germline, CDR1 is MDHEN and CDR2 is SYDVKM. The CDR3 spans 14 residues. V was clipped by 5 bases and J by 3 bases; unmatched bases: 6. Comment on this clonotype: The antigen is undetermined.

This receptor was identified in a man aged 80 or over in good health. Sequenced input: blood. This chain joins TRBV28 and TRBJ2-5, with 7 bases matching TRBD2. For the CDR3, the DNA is TGTGCCAGCAGTAAACTAGCGACCGAAGAGACCCAGTACTTC. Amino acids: CASSKLATEETQYF.